This TCR beta chain came from a study of CD8 T cells in ankylosing spondylitis (dated by TCRdb to the late 2010s). Background for the entire study: The study profiled T cell receptor beta repertoires in healthy donors and ankylosing spondylitis patients to find disease-linked TCR variants. Peripheral blood was sampled, and synovial fluid was also collected from ankylosing spondylitis patients. In total, the full study cohort was made up of some 100 healthy donors and approximately 24 ankylosing spondylitis patients. The investigation overall reported the following: According to the report, matched synovial fluid samples from ankylosing spondylitis patients were significantly enriched for the disease-linked clones. A TCR beta motif made up of several highly homologous amino acid variants appeared to be characteristic of blood from ankylosing spondylitis patients. Some of the motif variants had been reported before in the synovial fluid and blood of reactive arthritis patients, a finding that suggests common disease-initiation mechanisms. The disease-linked clones showed a CD8+ phenotype and occurred at relatively low frequencies in peripheral blood.

Counted from cysteine to phenylalanine, this CDR3 has 14 amino acids. CDR3 DNA only is kept here, 42 bases in frame from base 1. As encoded in the germline V gene, CDR1 is MNHNS while CDR2 is SASEGT. V is cut back by 3 bases and J by 7 bases, with 6 bases in the junction unmatched. The listed sequencing device is Illumina HiSeq 2500. Quantitative 5'-RACE with molecular barcodes was used to prepare TCR beta libraries. The study's own analysis went as follows. A new computational method based on a probabilistic model of VDJ rearrangement was used to identify disease-linked TCR variants. TCRdb applied fastp at Q25 and MiXCR to the public reads, then kept only in-frame beta chains. Each entry merges the rows of one CDR3 protein and shows their most common DNA and genes. What appears here as the V and J calls and clone size reflects TCRdb's work, not the paper's. This sample has under 120,000 distinct CDR3 sequences in its table, and 24% of those were observed once. The biggest ten clones account for about 12% of the sample.

This clonotype was seen only a few times. What antigen it recognizes has not been identified. It has no much larger one-base neighbor in the sample; base qualities were not kept. Synovial fluid samples and blood samples obtained from the same ankylosing spondylitis patients were matched. The sequencing input was synovial fluid, either unsorted or a sorted T cell fraction (not recorded which). The rearrangement joined TRBV6-1 to TRBJ1-5, with 7 bases aligning to TRBD1. The receptor comes from a male donor with ankylosing spondylitis. The CDR3 region reads CASSEQYRGQPQHF. The DNA sequence reads TGTGCCAGCAGTGAGCAGTACAGGGGACAGCCCCAGCATTTT.